The 10 T cell receptor beta chains reported below all come from one sample, sequenced in a study of early T cells in non-severe SARS-CoV-2 infection (dated by TCRdb to 2020 to 2022). Libraries were made using 5' RACE. Sequencing was carried out with a NextSeq 500. The public reads were reprocessed in TCRdb via fastp at Q25 and MiXCR, keeping in-frame beta chains. Rows merge per CDR3 protein into single entries with the most common DNA and genes. The sample has tens of thousands of distinct CDR3 sequences on record, about 10% of them singletons. The ten largest account for 6.5% of the sample. The sample was whole blood. These receptor sequences come from an adult who was a healthcare worker with PCR-confirmed SARS-CoV-2 infection or an uninfected control (not recorded which).

This clonotype was seen ten or more times. V and J are TRBV11-1 and TRBJ2-1; the D is unclear. Germline assignment: CDR1 SGHAT and CDR2 FQDESV (reference sequence). V shed 2 bases and J shed 8 bases, with 16 bases lying between them. This CDR3 spans 15 amino acids. The CDR3 DNA reads TGTGCCAGCAGCTTACGTAATCCTAGTATCGATGAGCAGTTCTTC. Residues: CASSLRNPSIDEQFF.

This chain links TRBV20-1 with TRBJ1-5; D not resolved. Deletions cut 6 bases from V and 9 bases from J, with 12 bases between. Germline V lookup: CDR1 DFQATT, CDR2 SNEGSKA (reference sequence). This CDR3 has 11 residues. CDR3 residues: CSARVSGPQHF. The CDR3 DNA reads TGCAGTGCCCGAGTCTCCGGGCCCCAGCATTTT.

V and J are TRBV20-1 and TRBJ2-6; possibly TRBD1 for D (6 bases). The CDR3 consists of 13 residues. Germline values: CDR1 DFQATT, CDR2 SNEGSKA (reference sequence). V was pared by 6 bases and J by 7 bases, with 13 bases between. The CDR3 sequence is CSATGLYANVLTF. As DNA, the CDR3 is TGCAGTGCCACAGGGTTATATGCCAACGTCCTGACTTTC.

The chain has TRBV4-1 and TRBJ1-2, with a tentative D call TRBD1 (6 bases). Looked up from germline, CDR1 is MGHRA and CDR2 is YSYEKL. The CDR3 loop spans 17 amino acids. With 4 bases removed from V and 4 bases from J, the gap between germline ends came to 22 bases. CDR3 loop: CASSPGPAAQGLYGYTF. CDR3 nucleotide sequence: TGCGCCAGCAGCCCCGGACCCGCCGCACAGGGTCTCTATGGCTACACCTTC.

The rearrangement links TRBV11-1 to TRBJ2-5; D is perhaps TRBD2 (6 bases). The V and J ends lost 0 bases and 5 bases respectively, with 7 bases between them. The CDR3 is 13 residues long. Germline loops: CDR1 SGHAT, CDR2 FQDESV (reference sequence). The CDR3 loop is CASSLAGRETQYF. The DNA of the CDR3 is TGTGCCAGCAGCTTAGCAGGGAGGGAGACCCAGTACTTC.

At least ten counts were recorded for this clonotype. This chain joins TRBV18 and TRBJ2-7; D unresolved. There are 15 residues in the CDR3. In germline, CDR1 is KGHSH, CDR2 LQKENI. Between the trimmed V and J ends, which lost 2 bases and 2 bases, there was a span of 13 bases. The CDR3 nucleotides read TGTGCCAGCTCACCAGTCATGGCGGTGGCCTACGAGCAGTACTTC. It encodes CASSPVMAVAYEQYF.

Many counts were recorded for this clonotype. V is TRBV7-6 and J is TRBJ2-2, with 8 nucleotides matching TRBD1. This CDR3 is built from 16 residues. Germline CDR1 reads SGHVS; CDR2 reads FNYEAQ. Trimming removed 6 bases from V and 4 bases from J; junction bases left unmatched: 10. CDR3 in amino acids: CASRPGGRAGTGELFF. The CDR3 DNA sequence: TGTGCCAGCAGGCCAGGGGGCAGGGCGGGCACCGGGGAGCTGTTTTTT.

The chain has TRBV18 and TRBJ2-7; 7 bases map to TRBD2. CDR3 length: 15 residues. CDR1 KGHSH and CDR2 LQKENI come from the germline V gene. The V gene end was trimmed by 2 bases and the J gene end by 3 bases; junction bases not matched to a gene: 7. This chain's CDR3 is CASSPGPAGFYEQYF. In nucleotides, the CDR3 is TGTGCCAGCTCACCAGGGCCAGCGGGATTCTACGAGCAGTACTTC.

This clonotype showed up just once. The rearrangement joins TRBV20-1 to TRBJ2-1, with TRBD2 matching over 12 bases. Germline lookup yields CDR1 DFQATT and CDR2 SNEGSKA (reference sequence). V lost 5 bases and J lost 8; bases outside the gene matches: 7. This CDR3 spans 14 amino acids. CDR3 in amino acids: CSAQRLAGADEQFF. CDR3 nucleotide sequence: TGCAGTGCTCAACGACTAGCGGGAGCGGATGAGCAGTTCTTC.

The chain employs TRBV6-1 and TRBJ1-4, with 7 bases aligning to TRBD1. The V gene end was trimmed by 7 bases and the J gene end by 0 bases; junction bases not matched to a gene: 5. CDR1 and CDR2 from the germline V gene are MNHNS and SASEGT. The CDR3 runs 15 residues. CDR3: CASILTGATNEKLFF. The CDR3 DNA is TGTGCCAGCATTTTAACAGGGGCAACTAATGAAAAACTGTTTTTT.